Each of the 3 T cell receptor beta chains below was sequenced from the same sample in a study of blood T cell repertoires in COVID-19. Only in-frame clones appear in the TCRdb table, and some are missing; sequencing was by immunoSEQ multiplex PCR. The sample consists of 87,000 or so clones, over 75% of them appearing once. Specimen: peripheral blood. The receptors were sampled from a man older than 75 with acute or convalescent COVID-19.

The CDR3 reads CASSEGQGVTQPQHF. CDR3 DNA: TGTGCCAGCAGCGAGGGACAGGGTGTAACTCAGCCCCAGCATTTT. The genes are TRBV6-5 and TRBJ1-5, with TRBD1 matching 9 bases. The CDR3 has 15 amino acids. After removal of 6 bases from V and 6 bases from J, the junction contained 9 bases not matched to a gene. The germline CDR1 and CDR2 sequences are MNHEY and SVGAGI.

This chain connects TRBV19 to TRBJ1-6; D unresolved. Germline CDR1 and CDR2: LNHDA and SQIVND (reference sequence). Trimming took 5 bases from V and 0 from J, leaving 17 bases between them. CDR3 length: 18 amino acids. Here the CDR3 DNA reads TGTGCCAGTAGTCCCGCGCAAGGGAGTAGCTCCTATAATTCACCCCTCCACTTT. It specifies CASSPAQGSSSYNSPLHF.

The chain couples TRBV5-1 to TRBJ2-1; D is perhaps TRBD2 (5 bases). Germline CDR1 and CDR2: SGHRS and YFSETQ. The CDR3 contains 14 residues. V was cut by 4 bases and J by 4 bases, with 12 bases left in between. CDR3 loop: CASSETNRYNEQFF. CDR3 nucleotide sequence: TGCGCCAGCAGCGAGACTAACAGATACAATGAGCAGTTCTTC.